The 26 T cell receptor beta chains reported below all come from one sample, sequenced in a study of blood T cells in healthy people across ages. Combining a sample-barcoded 5' primer with a J-beta primer mix, a second PCR ran for about 7 to 12 cycles. Each CDR3 protein gets one entry after TCRdb re-called the 5' RACE reads with MiXCR. The sample has more than 900,000 distinct CDR3 sequences; just under 30% are singletons. This same sample was also part of a study on T cells of mothers and their children.

The material sequenced was blood. All receptors derive from a woman aged 40-49 years in good health.

This clonotype occurred many times. This chain joins TRBV6-5 and TRBJ1-1; 7 bases fit TRBD1. The CDR3 is made up of 14 amino acids. Germline CDR1 reads MNHEY; CDR2 reads SVGAGI. With 4 bases clipped from V and 1 base from J, the junction kept 3 bases outside the gene matches. In DNA, the CDR3 is TGTGCCAGCAGTTGGACAGGTCAGAACACTGAAGCTTTCTTT. This translates into CASSWTGQNTEAFF.

In its sample, this clonotype was seen many times. V is TRBV20-1 and J is TRBJ2-1; D is ambiguous. Deletions cut 7 bases from V and 4 bases from J, with 11 bases between. The length of the CDR3 is 12 residues. Germline V CDR1 and CDR2: DFQATT, SNEGSKA (reference sequence). CDR3 nucleotides: TGCAGTGTAATGGGCAGGTACAATGAGCAGTTCTTC. Translating it yields CSVMGRYNEQFF.

This clonotype was seen more than once but under ten times. The chain combines TRBV7-8 with TRBJ2-5, with TRBD2 matching over 14 bases. Germline V gene data show CDR1 as SGHVS and CDR2 as FQNEAQ. The trim removed 0 bases at V and 7 bases at J, leaving 7 bases unmatched. This CDR3 comprises 17 residues. CDR3 DNA sequence: TGTGCCAGCAGCTTAGCCGGGACTAGCGGGGGAAAAGGGACCCAGTACTTC. This encodes CASSLAGTSGGKGTQYF.

This clonotype was detected many times. The chain has TRBV28 and TRBJ2-1, with 8 bases aligning to TRBD1. The CDR3 is 15 amino acids. The V gene end was trimmed by 5 bases and the J gene end by 3 bases; junction bases not matched to a gene: 6. The germline V gene encodes CDR1 MDHEN and CDR2 SYDVKM. The CDR3 is CASSTTGGRYNEQFF. CDR3 coding DNA: TGTGCCAGCAGTACTACAGGGGGACGCTACAATGAGCAGTTCTTC.

This clonotype appeared a few times. The V gene is TRBV7-9, the J gene TRBJ1-1, with TRBD1 as a possible D gene (5 bases). The CDR3 is 15 amino acids. Trimming shortened V by 2 bases and J by 1 base, and 11 bases separated the two germline ends. Germline V CDR1 and CDR2: SEHNR, FQNEAQ (reference sequence). The CDR3 DNA follows: TGTGCCAGCAGCTTAATCAGGGACCGGAACACTGAAGCTTTCTTT. This encodes CASSLIRDRNTEAFF.

CDR3: CAISESAGGETQYF. In DNA, the CDR3 is TGTGCCATCAGTGAGTCGGCGGGTGGAGAGACCCAGTACTTC. The V gene is TRBV10-3, the J gene TRBJ2-7; D may be TRBD2 (5 bases). The J call is doubtful: the DNA matches TRBJ2-5 better. Germline V CDR1 and CDR2: ENHRY, SYGVKD. This CDR3 has 14 amino acids.

This clonotype was recorded at least ten times. The genes are TRBV7-6 and TRBJ2-3; 7 nucleotides align to TRBD2. J gave up 4 bases and V 3 bases, and 10 bases lay outside the gene matches. Germline CDR1 is SGHVS and CDR2 is FNYEAQ. The CDR3 has 16 residues. As DNA, the CDR3 is TGTGCCAGCAGCTTTCAGCGGGGTGGTAGTTCAGATACGCAGTATTTT. Amino acids: CASSFQRGGSSDTQYF.

This clonotype was found many times. The chain employs TRBV29-1 and TRBJ2-5; no reliable D call. The CDR3 extends over 12 amino acids. Trimming shortened V by 5 bases and J by 4 bases, and 11 bases separated the two germline ends. The V gene's germline CDR1 is SQVTM and CDR2 ANQGSEA. The CDR3 bases are TGCAGCGTTCAGAAGGTGGGAGAGACCCAGTACTTC. It translates to CSVQKVGETQYF.

V and J are TRBV10-3 and TRBJ2-4; the D is unclear. The CDR3 sequence is 13 residues long. CDR1 ENHRY and CDR2 SYGVKD come from the germline V gene. The ends were cut back, 4 bases at V and 13 bases at J, with 17 bases in the middle. CDR3 loop: CAISAPAYNEQYF. Here the CDR3 DNA reads TGTGCCATCAGTGCCCCAGCATACAATGAACAGTACTTC.

This clonotype was seen more than once but under ten times. V and J are TRBV20-1 and TRBJ2-3; 11 nucleotides align to TRBD2. This CDR3 comprises 17 residues. Germline assignment: CDR1 DFQATT and CDR2 SNEGSKA (reference sequence). V was clipped by 3 bases and J by 1 base; unmatched bases: 9. CDR3 region: CSARAASGGRGTDTQYF. The DNA for the CDR3 is TGCAGTGCTAGGGCGGCTAGCGGGGGGCGTGGCACAGATACGCAGTATTTT.

V is TRBV12-3 or TRBV12-4 and J is TRBJ2-5; possible D gene TRBD1, 6 bases. The CDR3 loop spans 13 amino acids. Trimming took off 6 bases at V and 11 bases at J, with 19 bases between the two ends. The CDR3 loop reads CASRRGQNNEQYF. The CDR3 region has the DNA TGTGCCAGCAGGAGAGGACAGAACAATGAGCAGTACTTC.

V usage is TRBV4-3 and J usage is TRBJ1-2, with a tentative D call TRBD1 (6 bases). Trimming removed 1 base from V and 3 bases from J, with 12 bases in between. CDR1 is LGHNA and CDR2 is YSLEER in the germline V gene. This CDR3 is built from 15 residues. In DNA form, the CDR3 reads TGCGCCAGCAGCCAAGCGAGGGACACCGACTATGGCTACACCTTC. It encodes CASSQARDTDYGYTF.

This clonotype has more than one count but fewer than ten. The V gene is TRBV20-1, the J gene TRBJ2-7; 10 positions agree with TRBD2. There are 15 residues in the CDR3. V was pared by 6 bases and J by 5 bases, with 13 bases of the junction left unmatched. Germline V CDR1 and CDR2: DFQATT, SNEGSKA (reference sequence). The DNA of the CDR3 is TGCAGTGCCACCGGGCAGCGGGGGGGCGTCAACGAGCAGTACTTC. Protein: CSATGQRGGVNEQYF.

At least ten counts were recorded for this clonotype. CDR3 in amino acids: CATSDFTSGPNDNEQFF. CDR3 DNA sequence: TGTGCCACCAGTGATTTTACGTCAGGACCTAACGACAATGAGCAGTTCTTC. V is TRBV24-1 and J is TRBJ2-1; no reliable D call. Germline V gene sequence: CDR1 KGHDR, CDR2 SFDVKD. Between the trimmed V and J ends, which lost 1 base and 5 bases, there was a span of 17 bases. The CDR3 contains 17 residues.

At least ten counts were recorded for this clonotype. The CDR3 DNA reads as TGTGCCAGCAGCCCTCCGGGGGGGCGGGAGACCCAGTACTTC. Residues: CASSPPGGRETQYF. The J gene is TRBJ2-5, the V gene TRBV7-2; 8 positions agree with TRBD2. Germline trimming cut 5 bases from V and 5 bases from J; bases unmatched to any gene: 7. Germline V CDR1 and CDR2: SGHTA, FQGNSA. This CDR3 comprises 14 residues.

This clonotype was seen ten or more times. V is TRBV7-9 and J is TRBJ2-7; perhaps TRBD2 as D (5 bases). The CDR3 runs 13 residues. Germline V gives CDR1 SEHNR, CDR2 FQNEAQ (reference sequence). Trimming took off 4 bases at V and 3 bases at J, with 10 bases between the two ends. CDR3: CASSSKTNYEQYF. As DNA, the CDR3 is TGTGCCAGCAGCTCCAAGACTAACTACGAGCAGTACTTC. Looking up the rest from reference TRBV7-9 and TRBJ2-7 gives the full variable domain: DTGVSQNPRHKITKRGQNVTFRCDPISEHNRLYWYRQTLGQGPEFLTYFQNEAQLEKSRLLSDRFSAERPKGSFSTLEIQRTEQGDSAMYLCASSSKTNYEQYFGPGTRLTVT.

Only a few counts were recorded for this clonotype. The rearrangement links TRBV2 to TRBJ2-7; 12 bases agree with TRBD1. The CDR3 runs to 15 residues. Trimming cost V 6 bases and J 5 bases; bases outside gene matches: 8. CDR1 is SNHLY and CDR2 is FYNNEI in the germline V gene. The CDR3, as DNA: TGTGCCAGCAGGAAGGGACAGGGGGCTTTCAACGAGCAGTACTTC. It yields the protein CASRKGQGAFNEQYF.

The V gene is TRBV7-9, the J gene TRBJ1-6; tentative D call: TRBD1 (6 bases). CDR3 length: 17 residues. The V end was cut by 4 bases, the J end by 3 bases, with 16 bases between. Germline CDR1 SEHNR, CDR2 FQNEAQ (reference sequence). In DNA form, the CDR3 reads TGTGCCAGCAGCTCTCCGCACGGGGGCTACTATAATTCACCCCTCCACTTT. Its protein product is CASSSPHGGYYNSPLHF.

In this sample, this clonotype turned up a few times. The chain carries TRBV15 and TRBJ2-5; 11 bases map to TRBD1. The DNA end lines up better with TRBJ2-7; the J call may be wrong. The CDR3 covers 15 residues. Germline assignment: CDR1 LNHNV and CDR2 YYDKDF (reference sequence). The CDR3 spells CATSRGGQGADEQYF. DNA for the CDR3: TGTGCCACCAGCAGAGGAGGACAGGGGGCCGACGAGCAGTACTTC.

This clonotype has ten or more counts. The J gene is TRBJ2-3, the V gene TRBV2; 8 nucleotides align to TRBD1. Germline CDR1 and CDR2: SNHLY and FYNNEI. V dropped 3 bases and J dropped 1; count of bases not matched to a gene: 0. CDR3 length equals 14 residues. The CDR3 bases are TGTGCCAGCAGTGAGGACAGGGGCACAGATACGCAGTATTTT. Translating it yields CASSEDRGTDTQYF.

This clonotype was seen more than once but under ten times. The chain recombines TRBV28 with TRBJ1-1; maybe TRBD1 (6 bases). The V and J ends lost 8 bases and 0 bases respectively, with 22 bases between them. Germline V gene sequence: CDR1 MDHEN, CDR2 SYDVKM. This CDR3 has 17 residues. CDR3 sequence (DNA): TGTGCCAGCCCTCGGGGGGGCTACGAAGGTATGAACACTGAAGCTTTCTTT. Its translation is CASPRGGYEGMNTEAFF.

This clonotype was seen a few times. The rearrangement links TRBV19 to TRBJ1-3; D gene uncertain. The V end was cut by 5 bases, the J end by 0 bases, with 14 bases between. Germline CDR1 reads LNHDA; CDR2 reads SQIVND (reference sequence). The CDR3 length is 16 residues. The CDR3 region has the DNA TGTGCCAGTAGTTCCGGACTGCAATTCTCTGGAAACACCATATATTTT. Encoded protein: CASSSGLQFSGNTIYF.

There are a few counts of this clonotype. The CDR3 DNA is TGCAGTGCTTCCAGCGGGGGGGTCAGAAACGGGCAGTACTTC. Protein sequence: CSASSGGVRNGQYF. This sequence joins TRBV20-1 and TRBJ2-7, with 10 positions matching TRBD2. CDR3 length equals 14 residues. The germline V gene encodes CDR1 DFQATT and CDR2 SNEGSKA (reference sequence). The ends lost 5 bases at V and 9 bases at J; junction bases unmatched: 13.

J is TRBJ2-5 and V is TRBV3-1; 7 bases agree with TRBD1. CDR1 and CDR2 from the germline V gene are LGHDT and YNNKEL (reference sequence). The CDR3 has 16 residues. V lost 6 bases to trimming and J lost 6 bases; unmatched junction nucleotides: 16. CDR3 bases: TGTGCCAGCAGTCCAAGAGCAGGGGGTCCGGCGAAGACCCAGTACTTC. Residues: CASSPRAGGPAKTQYF.

This sequence joins TRBV6-6 and TRBJ2-1; 8 bases are shared with TRBD2. The CDR3 sequence is 16 residues long. Per germline, CDR1 MNHNY and CDR2 SVGAGI (reference sequence). The V and J ends lost 6 bases and 2 bases, in that order; junction bases with no gene match: 9. CDR3 sequence reads: CASRRLATATYNEQFF. The CDR3 nucleotides read TGTGCCAGCAGGAGACTAGCGACCGCCACCTACAATGAGCAGTTCTTC.

The table lists this clonotype with many counts. This chain uses TRBV20-1 with TRBJ2-1, with D maybe TRBD1 (5 bases). Deletions cut 7 bases from V and 5 bases from J, with 18 bases between. Germline loops: CDR1 DFQATT, CDR2 SNEGSKA (reference sequence). The CDR3 totals 14 residues. The CDR3 protein is CSVRDGPGHNEQFF. CDR3 DNA sequence: TGCAGTGTCAGGGATGGTCCAGGCCACAATGAGCAGTTCTTC.